The clone carrying this T cell receptor (beta chain) showed up many times. The CDR3 runs to 14 residues. Deletions cut 4 bases from V and 4 bases from J, with 11 bases between. The V gene's germline CDR1 is SNHLY and CDR2 FYNNEI. Time point in this sample: newly diagnosed GD, antithyroid drugs for less than 3 months. PBMC-derived RNA was used for the TCR library. This sample was included in a study of regulatory T cells in long-lasting Graves disease. For TCR beta, libraries came from iRepertoire HTBI primers and Arm-PCR of CDR3 regions. Via MiXCR, TCRdb re-called the multiplex PCR reads, giving one row per CDR3 protein. The sample lists hundreds of thousands of distinct CDR3 sequences, less than 20% occurring once. The data were also submitted as part of a second study, on T cells in Graves' hyperthyroidism and ophthalmopathy. That paper adds: The HTBI primer set served for first-round RT-PCR of the TCR CDR3. Separating ophthalmopathy from stable hyperthyroidism was achieved by a 13 V-J model.

The chain joins TRBV2 to TRBJ2-1; D gene uncertain. The source material was peripheral blood mononuclear cells (PBMCs), sampled at new diagnosis, from a patient treated with antithyroid drugs. The sequence was collected from a woman aged 25 to 45 with Graves disease. The CDR3 loop reads CASSVRREYNEQFF. CDR3 DNA: TGTGCCAGCAGTGTAAGAAGAGAGTACAATGAGCAGTTCTTC.